This TCR beta chain was profiled in a study of T cell repertoires in cytomegalovirus infection. For the study at large: As its CMV epitopes, the study selected recently identified HLA-C-restricted and well-studied HLA-B-restricted targets.

General study results and limits: HLA-C-restricted CMV-specific TCR beta clonotypes prevailed in the ex vivo response.

MiXCR was run by TCRdb on the reads, yielding one entry per CDR3 protein. The sample carries a few hundred thousand distinct CDR3 sequences, about 20% recorded once. The table lists this clonotype with a few counts. The target antigen is unknown. Germline V gene data show CDR1 as SGHVS and CDR2 as FQNEAQ. This CDR3 comprises 17 residues. V was clipped by 2 bases and J by 3 bases; unmatched bases: 7. V and J are TRBV7-8 and TRBJ2-3, with TRBD2 matching 11 bases. The source is a human donor in good health (CMV status not recorded). Some clones in this sample may be carry-over from other donors' samples. The sequencing here drew on cultured PBMCs, taken from culture after CMV antigen stimulation. The CDR3: CASSLYNLAGGTDTQYF. The CDR3 DNA sequence: TGTGCCAGCAGCTTATATAACCTAGCGGGAGGTACAGATACGCAGTATTTT.